This T cell receptor (beta chain) was sequenced for a study of cytomegalovirus exposure and HLA in healthy donors. PCR primers comprised 60 Vbeta and 13 Jbeta primers. This table comes from immunoSEQ multiplex PCR, and its TCRdb copy is limited to in-frame clones, with some not included. The profile shows roughly 120,000 clones, approximately 81% of them singletons. CDR3 length: 13 amino acids. Germline V gene sequence: CDR1 MNHEY, CDR2 SVGAGI. Trimming stripped 6 bases from V and 1 base from J, with 10 bases between. Comment on this clone: Its antigen is not identified.

General study results and limits: Most TCR sequences were seen very rarely across donors, but some public TCRs occurred in many.

The sequenced material came from PBMCs. The clonotype comes from a woman aged 25 to 39 in good health and CMV-seronegative. The gene calls are TRBV6-5 and TRBJ2-7; the D gene is possibly TRBD1 (5 bases). The CDR3 sequence is CASRDTLSYEQYF. The CDR3 DNA reads as TGTGCCAGCAGGGACACCTTATCCTACGAGCAGTACTTC.